The 3 T cell receptor beta chains given below trace back to one sample, sequenced in a study of blood T cell repertoires in COVID-19. Clones were sequenced by immunoSEQ multiplex PCR, and TCRdb holds only the in-frame ones, with some missing. There are approximately 61,000 clones in the sample; 85% occur only once, and roughly 5.7% lies in the top ten. Sample: peripheral blood. These receptors all stem from a man aged 65-85 years with acute or convalescent COVID-19.

The chain has TRBV4-1 and TRBJ1-6; no definite D call. The CDR3 is 14 amino acids. V was trimmed by 0 bases and J by 13 bases, leaving 13 bases between them. CDR1 MGHRA and CDR2 YSYEKL come from the germline V gene. The CDR3 bases are TGCGCCAGCAGCCAAGACAAACAGCGGAGGCCCCTCCACTTT. Protein: CASSQDKQRRPLHF.

For this clone: The junction does not match germline at one end; this may be a read error. The CDR3 protein is CASSVSGGGTDTQYF. CDR3 nucleotides: TGTGCTAGCAGCGTTAGCGGGGGGGGAACAGATACGCAGTATTTT. The chain is built from TRBV7-7 and TRBJ2-3, with 11 bases identical to TRBD2. Per germline, CDR1 SSHAT and CDR2 FNYEAQ (reference sequence). The CDR3 contains 15 residues.

The chain joins TRBV6-4 to TRBJ2-7; 7 bases match TRBD1. This CDR3 is built from 14 residues. In germline, CDR1 is MRHNA, CDR2 SNTAGT. The trim removed 7 bases at V and 3 bases at J, leaving 9 bases unmatched. The CDR3 nucleotides read TGTGCCAGCATTAGAGACAGGGCCGACTACGAGCAGTACTTC. It encodes CASIRDRADYEQYF.